This passage covers 25 T cell receptor beta chains from one sample sequenced in a study of blood T cell repertoires in COVID-19. The protocol was immunoSEQ multiplex PCR, while the TCRdb copy is restricted to in-frame clones and leaves out a portion. The table lists 200,000 or so clones, about 80% of them singletons. Sequenced sample: PBMCs or T cells enriched from blood (not recorded which). These receptors originate from a man in his 60s who had recovered from COVID-19.

The chain joins TRBV2 to TRBJ1-2, with D possibly TRBD1 on 5 matching bases. The CDR3 runs to 15 residues. The V gene lost 4 bases and the J gene lost 0 bases, with 12 bases spanning the gap. From germline, CDR1 is SNHLY and CDR2 FYNNEI. The CDR3: CASSARGPTNYGYTF. CDR3 DNA: TGTGCCAGCAGTGCGCGGGGCCCAACTAACTATGGCTACACCTTC.

With regard to this clone: The same CDR3 can be traced to other DNA sequences in this sample. The V gene is TRBV7-2, the J gene TRBJ2-1, with TRBD2 matching 10 bases. Germline V gene lookup returns CDR1 SGHTA and CDR2 FQGNSA. This CDR3 contains 15 residues. Trimming removed 1 base from V and 4 bases from J; junction bases left unmatched: 1. The CDR3 loop is CASSLGLAGYNEQFF. As DNA, the CDR3 is TGTGCCAGCAGCTTAGGACTAGCGGGTTACAATGAGCAGTTCTTC. Supplemented by reference TRBV7-2 and TRBJ2-1, the full variable domain reads GAGVSQSPSNKVTEKGKDVELRCDPISGHTALYWYRQSLGQGLEFLIYFQGNSAPDKSGLPSDRFSAERTGGSVSTLTIQRTQQEDSAVYLCASSLGLAGYNEQFFGPGTRLTVL.

The chain links TRBV7-2 to TRBJ2-7; no reliable D call. This CDR3 is 14 amino acids long. V lost 5 bases and J lost 1, with 12 bases in between. Germline assignment: CDR1 SGHTA and CDR2 FQGNSA. CDR3 in amino acids: CASSPRVGSYEQYF. The CDR3 DNA reads as TGTGCCAGCAGCCCCCGTGTCGGTTCCTACGAGCAGTACTTC.

The V and J genes are TRBV5-1 and TRBJ1-6; 10 bases line up with TRBD1. The germline CDR1 and CDR2 sequences are SGHRS and YFSETQ. V was clipped by 0 bases and J by 8 bases; unmatched bases: 5. The CDR3 is 16 residues long. The CDR3 nucleotides read TGCGCCAGCAGCTTGGCCGAGGGACAGGGGTATTCACCCCTCCACTTT. Its translation: CASSLAEGQGYSPLHF.

CDR3 nucleotides: TGTGCCAGCAGTGAAGACGAGATGAACACTGAAGCTTTCTTT. This translates into CASSEDEMNTEAFF. The gene calls are TRBV6-1 and TRBJ1-1, with D unclear. Trimming took 1 base from V and 0 from J, leaving 6 bases between them. The CDR3 contains 14 residues. CDR1 and CDR2 (germline): MNHNS, SASEGT.

This chain joins TRBV20-1 and TRBJ1-3, with TRBD1 as a possible D gene (5 bases). The CDR3 extends over 16 amino acids. Deletions cut 3 bases from V and 3 bases from J, with 18 bases between. CDR1 and CDR2 from the germline V gene are DFQATT and SNEGSKA (reference sequence). Written as DNA, the CDR3 is TGCAGTGCTAGTGAGTCTCCAGGGAAGCTTGGAAACACCATATATTTT. Translated, it gives CSASESPGKLGNTIYF.

The chain links TRBV5-1 to TRBJ1-5; D might be TRBD1 (5 bases). Trimming stripped 0 bases from V and 1 base from J, with 8 bases between. The V gene's germline CDR1 is SGHRS and CDR2 YFSETQ. The CDR3 consists of 15 residues. CDR3 in DNA: TGCGCCAGCAGCTTGGAAGGGGCGAGCAATCAGCCCCAGCATTTT. Translation gives CASSLEGASNQPQHF.

The chain links TRBV2 to TRBJ2-2; 7 bases match TRBD1. V trimming: 6 bases; J trimming: 1 base; junction bases outside the gene matches: 5. Germline V gene lookup returns CDR1 SNHLY and CDR2 FYNNEI. The CDR3 consists of 15 residues. The CDR3: CASSYDRVNTGELFF. Written as DNA, the CDR3 is TGTGCCAGCAGCTACGACAGGGTGAACACCGGGGAGCTGTTTTTT.

The chain has TRBV5-1 and TRBJ2-5; possibly TRBD2 for D (6 bases). The V and J ends lost 2 bases and 4 bases respectively, with 6 bases between them. Germline V lookup: CDR1 SGHRS, CDR2 YFSETQ. CDR3 size: 12 residues. The CDR3 is CASSFGGETQYF. For the CDR3, the DNA is TGCGCCAGCAGCTTCGGGGGAGAGACCCAGTACTTC.

There are a few counts of this clone. Other DNA sequences of this sample code for an identical CDR3. V usage is TRBV19 and J usage is TRBJ2-7; 7 nucleotides line up with TRBD2. The CDR3 spans 14 residues. J was trimmed by 4 bases and V by 5 bases; bases with no gene match: 8. In germline, CDR1 is LNHDA, CDR2 SQIVND (reference sequence). In DNA form, the CDR3 reads TGTGCCAGTAGTGTCCGTCAGGGAGGGTACGAGCAGTACTTC. Translation: CASSVRQGGYEQYF.

The chain joins TRBV3-1 (or the pseudogene TRBV3-2) to TRBJ1-1; 7 positions match TRBD1. Germline V gene lookup returns CDR1 LGHDT and CDR2 YNNKEL (reference sequence). This CDR3 comprises 14 residues. Trimming at V came to 1 base and at J to 6 bases, leaving 5 bases not matched to a gene. The CDR3 nucleotides read TGTGCCAGCAGCCAAGGACAGGGTTTCTCTGAAGCTTTCTTT. The encoded protein is CASSQGQGFSEAFF.

J is TRBJ2-7 and V is TRBV29-1, with TRBD1 identical over 7 bases. The CDR3 sequence is 12 residues long. CDR1 is SQVTM and CDR2 is ANQGSEA in the germline V gene. J lost 1 base, V lost 6 bases, and 3 bases had no gene match. The CDR3 DNA reads as TGCAGCGTCCGGGACAGTTCCTACGAGCAGTACTTC. It is translated as CSVRDSSYEQYF.

The chain carries TRBV9 and TRBJ1-1; D ambiguous. The CDR3 spans 14 residues. Germline V gene data show CDR1 as SGDLS and CDR2 as YYNGEE. V shed 0 bases and J shed 1 base, with 7 bases lying between them. CDR3 in DNA: TGTGCCAGCAGCGTAGATTCGGGGAACACTGAAGCTTTCTTT. The encoded protein is CASSVDSGNTEAFF.

This clone was detected once. This chain links TRBV6-5 with TRBJ2-7; the match to TRBD1 covers 7 bases. The germline V gene encodes CDR1 MNHEY and CDR2 SVGAGI. The CDR3 loop spans 15 amino acids. Trimming cost V 0 bases and J 7 bases; bases outside gene matches: 9. CDR3 sequence (DNA): TGTGCCAGCAGTTACTCGACAGGGACCAGTCAGGAGCAGTACTTC. It codes for CASSYSTGTSQEQYF.

This chain joins TRBV7-9 and TRBJ2-2; possible D gene TRBD2, 5 bases. The germline V gene encodes CDR1 SEHNR and CDR2 FQNEAQ (reference sequence). V gave up 5 bases and J gave up 4 bases, with 14 bases separating them. The CDR3 spans 15 residues. For the CDR3, the DNA is TGTGCCAGCAGCCTCCGGACTGGATCCACCGGGGAGCTGTTTTTT. Residues: CASSLRTGSTGELFF.

The rearrangement uses TRBV5-1 and TRBJ2-2; D might be TRBD2 (6 bases). V lost 2 bases and J 3 bases, leaving 11 bases between the germline ends. Germline V gene data show CDR1 as SGHRS and CDR2 as YFSETQ. The length of the CDR3 is 15 residues. The CDR3 loop is CASSFFGGYTGELFF. The CDR3 coding sequence is TGCGCCAGCAGCTTTTTTGGGGGGTACACCGGGGAGCTGTTTTTT.

As regards this clone: Different DNA sequences within this sample yield the same CDR3. The chain is built from TRBV10-3 and TRBJ1-2; tentatively, D is TRBD1 (6 bases). The V gene's germline CDR1 is ENHRY and CDR2 SYGVKD. The CDR3 has 14 amino acids. V shed 0 bases and J shed 1 base, with 6 bases lying between them. CDR3 residues: CAISESGGNYGYTF. CDR3 in DNA: TGTGCCATCAGTGAGTCAGGGGGTAACTATGGCTACACCTTC.

V usage is TRBV27 and J usage is TRBJ2-6; 9 nucleotides match TRBD1. V trimming: 7 bases; J trimming: 4 bases; junction bases outside the gene matches: 20. CDR3 length equals 20 residues. Germline lookup yields CDR1 MNHEY and CDR2 SMNVEV (reference sequence). CDR3 loop: CASTLRLFGTGTWGANVLTF. CDR3 bases: TGTGCCAGCACCCTCCGACTGTTCGGGACAGGGACGTGGGGGGCCAACGTCCTGACTTTC.

The chain links TRBV5-4 to TRBJ2-1, with 8 bases lining up with TRBD2. Trimming cost V 3 bases and J 5 bases; bases outside gene matches: 10. The length of the CDR3 is 16 residues. Germline V gene data show CDR1 as SGHNT and CDR2 as YYREEE (reference sequence). This CDR3 is CASSSYGGASDNEQFF. Here the CDR3 DNA reads TGTGCCAGCAGCTCCTACGGGGGGGCGTCTGACAATGAGCAGTTCTTC.

The chain has TRBV4-3 and TRBJ2-3, with D hard to call. The CDR3 has 15 residues. Trimming removed 0 bases at V and 2 bases at J, with 9 bases between. Germline CDR1 and CDR2: LGHNA and YSLEER. The CDR3: CASSQDRLHTDTQYF. As DNA, the CDR3 is TGCGCCAGCAGCCAAGATAGACTCCACACAGATACGCAGTATTTT.

This clone was counted a few times. V gene TRBV19 combines with J gene TRBJ2-7; maybe TRBD1 (6 bases). The CDR3 runs 14 residues. V lost 6 bases, J lost 2 bases, and 14 bases lay in between. The germline CDR1 and CDR2 sequences are LNHDA and SQIVND (reference sequence). This CDR3 is CASSTQGSPYEQYF. As DNA, the CDR3 is TGTGCCAGTAGCACACAGGGCTCCCCCTACGAGCAGTACTTC.

This chain connects TRBV15 to TRBJ2-1; tentatively, D is TRBD1 (6 bases). Per the germline V gene, CDR1 is LNHNV and CDR2 is YYDKDF (reference sequence). The V and J ends lost 1 base and 3 bases respectively, with 7 bases between them. This CDR3 comprises 14 residues. CDR3 coding DNA: TGTGCCACCAGCAGAGCGGACAGCTACAATGAGCAGTTCTTC. It is translated as CATSRADSYNEQFF.

J is TRBJ1-5 and V is TRBV27; possible D gene TRBD1, 6 bases. V lost 2 bases, J lost 3 bases, and 14 bases lay in between. Germline V lookup: CDR1 MNHEY, CDR2 SMNVEV (reference sequence). CDR3 length equals 16 residues. Here the CDR3 reads CASSLVSGAFNQPQHF. The CDR3 coding sequence is TGTGCCAGCAGTTTAGTATCAGGGGCCTTCAATCAGCCCCAGCATTTT.

The V gene is TRBV7-2, the J gene TRBJ2-2, with D perhaps matching TRBD2 (5 bases). Trimming took off 1 base at V and 3 bases at J, with 18 bases between the two ends. Germline CDR1 is SGHTA and CDR2 is FQGNSA. The CDR3 covers 18 residues. The CDR3 loop reads CASSLDPGGAIDTGELFF. The CDR3 DNA follows: TGTGCCAGCAGCTTAGATCCCGGAGGAGCGATAGACACCGGGGAGCTGTTTTTT. The whole variable domain, filled in from reference TRBV7-2 and TRBJ2-2, reads GAGVSQSPSNKVTEKGKDVELRCDPISGHTALYWYRQSLGQGLEFLIYFQGNSAPDKSGLPSDRFSAERTGGSVSTLTIQRTQQEDSAVYLCASSLDPGGAIDTGELFFGEGSRLTVL.

CDR3 region: CASSEGGTQETQYF. As DNA, the CDR3 is TGTGCCAGCAGTGAGGGGGGGACCCAAGAGACCCAGTACTTC. The chain employs TRBV6-1 and TRBJ2-5; 7 nucleotides line up with TRBD2. The germline gives CDR1 MNHNS, CDR2 SASEGT. V dropped 3 bases and J dropped 1; count of bases not matched to a gene: 2. The CDR3 spans 14 residues.